This T cell receptor (beta chain) derives from a study of T cells in Graves' hyperthyroidism and ophthalmopathy. Study-wide background: Blood was drawn when the patient was first diagnosed and still untreated.

Germline V gene lookup returns CDR1 SGHVS and CDR2 FQNEAQ. V dropped 1 base and J dropped 3 bases, with 13 bases sitting between them. The CDR3 runs to 17 residues. Fresh peripheral blood, about 9.6 ml, yielded the PBMCs. RNA transcripts provided the source from which TCR beta CDR3 regions were amplified. First-round RT-PCR with HTBI primers amplified the TCR CDR3 region. In TCRdb, the multiplex PCR reads were re-called with MiXCR into one record per CDR3 protein. The table lists a few hundred thousand distinct CDR3 sequences, 15% to 20% of them singletons, with around 43% in the top ten. In this sample, this clonotype turned up a few times.

The sample was blood. This TCR came from a man aged 40-50 years with Graves' hyperthyroidism. The rearrangement uses TRBV7-8 and TRBJ1-6; unclear D gene. The CDR3 DNA reads TGTGCCAGCAGCTTAGAAGGTGATCGGTTCTATAATTCACCCCTCCACTTT. It yields the protein CASSLEGDRFYNSPLHF.